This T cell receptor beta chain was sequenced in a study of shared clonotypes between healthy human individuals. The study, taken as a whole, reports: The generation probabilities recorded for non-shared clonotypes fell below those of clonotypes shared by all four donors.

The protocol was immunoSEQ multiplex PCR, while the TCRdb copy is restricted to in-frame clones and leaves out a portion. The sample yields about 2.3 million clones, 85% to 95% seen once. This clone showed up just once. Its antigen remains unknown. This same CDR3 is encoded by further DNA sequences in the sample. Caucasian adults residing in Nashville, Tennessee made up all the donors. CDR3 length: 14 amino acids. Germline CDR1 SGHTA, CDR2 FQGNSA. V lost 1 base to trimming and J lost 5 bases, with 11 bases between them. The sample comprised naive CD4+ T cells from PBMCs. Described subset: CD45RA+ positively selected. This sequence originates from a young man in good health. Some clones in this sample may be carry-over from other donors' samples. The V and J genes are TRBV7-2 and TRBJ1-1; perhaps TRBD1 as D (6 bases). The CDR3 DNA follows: TGTGCCAGCAGCTTAGTTGGGGGGCGGACTGAAGCTTTCTTT. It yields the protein CASSLVGGRTEAFF.